Below, 9 T cell receptor beta chains from the same sample are listed, as sequenced in a study of T cell repertoires in cytomegalovirus infection. No antigen has been assigned to these receptors. A single record per CDR3 protein comes from TCRdb applying MiXCR to the reads. This sample has some 150,000 distinct CDR3 sequences, with over 30% found just once. The sequencing here drew on CD8+ T cells from cultured PBMCs, taken from culture after CMV antigen stimulation. Receptors originate from a human donor in good health (CMV status not recorded). Some clones in this sample may be carry-over from other donors' samples.

This clonotype has just a few counts. The chain is built from TRBV7-6 and TRBJ1-1, with D uncertain. CDR1 and CDR2 (germline): SGHVS, FNYEAQ. The CDR3 contains 15 residues. V dropped 5 bases and J dropped 2 bases, with 15 bases sitting between them. The chain's CDR3 is CASSPNLALNTEAFF. DNA of the CDR3: TGTGCCAGCAGCCCCAACCTTGCCCTCAACACTGAAGCTTTCTTT. Based on the CDR3 plus reference TRBV7-6 and TRBJ1-1, the full variable domain is GAGVSQSPRYKVTKRGQDVALRCDPISGHVSLYWYRQALGQGPEFLTYFNYEAQQDKSGLPNDRFSAERPEGSISTLTIQRTEQRDSAMYRCASSPNLALNTEAFFGQGTRLTVV.

The rearrangement uses TRBV20-1 and TRBJ2-7; 7 nucleotides align to TRBD1. The V and J ends lost 6 bases and 5 bases, in that order; junction bases with no gene match: 4. Germline-derived CDR1 and CDR2 are DFQATT and SNEGSKA (reference sequence). CDR3 length: 11 amino acids. The chain's CDR3 is CSAKTGHEQYF. In DNA form, the CDR3 reads TGCAGTGCAAAGACAGGGCACGAGCAGTACTTC.

A few counts support this clonotype. The chain uses TRBV27 and TRBJ1-2, with 9 bases aligning to TRBD1. The V gene end was trimmed by 5 bases and the J gene end by 8 bases; junction bases not matched to a gene: 12. The CDR3 runs to 15 residues. In germline, CDR1 is MNHEY, CDR2 SMNVEV (reference sequence). CDR3 loop: CASSPGTGRLFGYTF. CDR3 sequence (DNA): TGTGCCAGCAGTCCTGGGACAGGGAGGCTCTTCGGCTACACCTTC.

Only a few counts were recorded for this clonotype. The V and J genes are TRBV12-3 or TRBV12-4 and TRBJ2-3, with TRBD1 identical over 8 bases. Trimming cost V 7 bases and J 2 bases; bases outside gene matches: 11. The CDR3 extends over 16 amino acids. The CDR3 DNA sequence: TGTGCCAGCATCCAGGGGGCCTACGCACCCACAGATACGCAGTATTTT. Translated, it gives CASIQGAYAPTDTQYF.

This clonotype appeared a few times. The chain has TRBV30 and TRBJ2-5, with 8 bases that match TRBD2. The CDR3 covers 15 residues. CDR1 and CDR2 from the germline V gene are GTSNPN and SVGIG (reference sequence). The trim removed 5 bases at V and 4 bases at J, leaving 12 bases unmatched. In DNA form, the CDR3 reads TGTGCCTGGGTTGACTTAGCGGGATATGGAGAGACCCAGTACTTC. The encoded protein is CAWVDLAGYGETQYF. The entire variable domain, with the rest obtained from reference TRBV30 and TRBJ2-5, is as follows: SQTIHQWPATLVQPVGSPLSLECTVEGTSNPNLYWYRQAAGRGLQLLFYSVGIGQISSEVPQNLSASRPQDRQFILSSKKLLLSDSGFYLCAWVDLAGYGETQYFGPGTRLLVL.

This clonotype occurred a few times. The V and J genes are TRBV19 and TRBJ2-3, with TRBD2 as a possible D gene (5 bases). V was clipped by 2 bases and J by 1 base, with 7 bases between them. The CDR3 has 14 amino acids. From germline, CDR1 is LNHDA and CDR2 SQIVND (reference sequence). CDR3 region: CASSIIGGTDTQYF. In nucleotides, the CDR3 is TGTGCCAGTAGTATAATCGGGGGCACAGATACGCAGTATTTT.

The rearrangement joins TRBV7-6 to TRBJ2-5; no clear D. Trimming cost V 5 bases and J 2 bases, with 12 bases left between them. CDR1 SGHVS and CDR2 FNYEAQ come from the germline V gene. This CDR3 has 14 amino acids. CDR3 in amino acids: CASSPRLIQETQYF. The CDR3 nucleotides are TGTGCCAGCAGCCCCCGACTGATACAAGAGACCCAGTACTTC.

The V call is TRBV10-3, the J call TRBJ2-3; possible D gene TRBD1, 5 bases. V lost 0 bases and J 4 bases, leaving 8 bases between the germline ends. The CDR3 loop spans 14 amino acids. CDR1 and CDR2 (germline): ENHRY, SYGVKD. Here the CDR3 reads CAISESPGSDTQYF. The DNA for the CDR3 is TGTGCCATCAGTGAGTCCCCAGGGTCAGATACGCAGTATTTT.

This clonotype was found a few times. The chain links TRBV12-3 or TRBV12-4 to TRBJ2-1; D is possibly TRBD1 or TRBD2 (5 bases each). V lost 5 bases and J lost 8, with 13 bases in between. The CDR3 spans 13 residues. The CDR3, as DNA: TGTGCCAGCAGTGGGACCATGGGGGATGAGCAGTTCTTC. Protein: CASSGTMGDEQFF.